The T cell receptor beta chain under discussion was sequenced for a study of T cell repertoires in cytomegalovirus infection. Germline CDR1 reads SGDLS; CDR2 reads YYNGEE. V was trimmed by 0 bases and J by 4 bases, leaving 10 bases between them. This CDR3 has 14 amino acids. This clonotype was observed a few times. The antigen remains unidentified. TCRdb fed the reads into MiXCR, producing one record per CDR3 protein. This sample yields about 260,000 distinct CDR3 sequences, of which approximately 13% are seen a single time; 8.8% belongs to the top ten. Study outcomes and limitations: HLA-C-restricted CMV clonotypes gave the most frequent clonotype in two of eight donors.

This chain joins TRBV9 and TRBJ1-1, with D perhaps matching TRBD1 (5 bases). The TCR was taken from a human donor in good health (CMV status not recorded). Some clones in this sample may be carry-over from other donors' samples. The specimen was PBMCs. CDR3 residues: CASSVDPGTTEAFF. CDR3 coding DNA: TGTGCCAGCAGCGTAGATCCAGGGACCACTGAAGCTTTCTTT.